A selection of T cell receptor beta chains follows, all from one sample in a study of T cell changes during pregnancy in multiple sclerosis. Here immunoSEQ multiplex PCR was the method, and the copy in TCRdb shows in-frame clones only, minus some. Counted here are under 35,000 clones, more than 75% occurring once; the ten biggest clones make up around 7.9%. This material consisted of CD8+ T cells from peripheral blood mononuclear cells, taken after pregnancy. These receptors were taken from a female donor with multiple sclerosis, enrolled in a pregnancy study. Both conserved end residues are part of each CDR3. D genes are given only for firm matches.

>TRBD1|TRBJ1-6|TRBV30
CAWSVGTGSSPLHF
>TRBD2|TRBJ2-3|TRBV28
CASSLGGGTDTQYF
>-|TRBJ2-7|TRBV13
CASRSYGGGPYEQYF
>-|TRBJ2-1|TRBV6-1
CASSEAIAPYNEQFF
>-|TRBJ1-5|TRBV19
CASSIRDSNQPQHF
>-|TRBJ1-4|TRBV29-1
CSVGGPGNEKLFF
>-|TRBJ2-7|TRBV11-3
CASSPPGYSYEQYF
>-|TRBJ2-3|TRBV13
CASSSKGGQNTQYF
>TRBD2|TRBJ2-3|TRBV7-7
CASSLGLGGEDTQYF
>TRBD1|TRBJ1-4|TRBV7-9
CASSYPNRGGGEKLFF
>-|TRBJ1-1|TRBV16
CASSQGRGDTEAFF
>-|TRBJ1-4|TRBV9
CASSPRGEYEKLFF
>-|TRBJ2-7|TRBV27
CASSVSEGEYPYEQYF
>-|TRBJ1-4|TRBV5-4
CASSRGPNTNEKLFF
>TRBD1|TRBJ2-7|TRBV30
CACTLGTGVHEQYF
>-|TRBJ2-7|TRBV2
CASRPLRGLDAYEQYF